This record covers a single T cell receptor (beta chain). What it recognizes is unknown. This CDR3 region has 14 residues. Germline V gives CDR1 SGHAT, CDR2 FQNNGV. V trimming: 6 bases; J trimming: 5 bases; junction bases outside the gene matches: 6. This sample is part of a study of T cell responses to AZD1222 COVID-19 vaccine. Findings and limits, study-wide: No day 14 peak samples; only post-peak repertoires were characterized. The number of AZD1222 recipients seropositive at baseline was only five or six.

Using immunoSEQ multiplex PCR, the repertoire was profiled, and TCRdb retains in-frame clones only, with some absent. This table holds about 98,000 clones, roughly 86% found once. This sequence originates from an adult in good health. The specimen comprised peripheral blood, sampled on day 0 of AZD1222 vaccination. The chain combines TRBV11-2 with TRBJ1-2; the match to TRBD1 covers 10 bases. CDR3 loop: CASRDPDRGYGYTF. The DNA of the CDR3 is TGTGCCAGCAGGGATCCGGACAGGGGGTATGGCTACACCTTC.